The 23 T cell receptor beta chains presented below share a single source sample, sequenced in a study of cytomegalovirus exposure and HLA in healthy donors. 60 Vbeta and 13 Jbeta primers were used in PCR. The data were produced by immunoSEQ multiplex PCR, yet TCRdb's version contains in-frame clones alone and is incomplete. Of about 150,000 clones in the sample, 65% to 85% were seen once. Sequences were obtained from PBMCs. All receptors derive from a male donor in good health and CMV-seronegative.

The gene calls are TRBV28 and TRBJ2-4, with D possibly TRBD1 on 6 matching bases. The CDR3 runs to 14 residues. Trimming stripped 6 bases from V and 2 bases from J, with 11 bases between. Germline-derived CDR1 and CDR2 are MDHEN and SYDVKM. The CDR3 reads CASRLGQSKNIQYF. The CDR3 DNA sequence: TGTGCCAGCAGACTCGGACAGTCCAAAAACATTCAGTACTTC.

The V gene is TRBV19, the J gene TRBJ2-7; 12 nucleotides match TRBD2. Trimming took 5 bases from V and 5 from J; bases not matched to a gene: 7. From germline, CDR1 is LNHDA and CDR2 SQIVND (reference sequence). The CDR3 is 15 amino acids. The chain's CDR3 is CASSPGLAGRDEQYF. The DNA for the CDR3 is TGTGCCAGTAGTCCTGGACTAGCGGGACGGGACGAGCAGTACTTC.

This chain uses TRBV4-3 with TRBJ1-2; D is unclear. Trimming stripped 5 bases from V and 6 bases from J, with 19 bases between. The CDR3 has 15 amino acids. Germline lookup yields CDR1 LGHNA and CDR2 YSLEER. The CDR3 sequence: CASSGLAVPAHGYTF. The CDR3 bases are TGCGCCAGCAGCGGTTTAGCCGTGCCAGCCCATGGCTACACCTTC.

The chain recombines TRBV5-1 with TRBJ1-2; D is ambiguous. The CDR3 extends over 14 amino acids. Germline V gives CDR1 SGHRS, CDR2 YFSETQ. Between the trimmed V and J ends, which lost 0 bases and 3 bases, there was a span of 9 bases. CDR3 bases: TGCGCCAGCAGCTTGGTAAGCTCCGACTATGGCTACACCTTC. This translates into CASSLVSSDYGYTF.

The CDR3 protein is CASRVEVAKNIQYF. CDR3 in DNA: TGTGCCAGCAGGGTAGAGGTAGCCAAAAACATTCAGTACTTC. This chain links TRBV2 with TRBJ2-4; D unresolved. V dropped 6 bases and J dropped 0 bases, with 9 bases sitting between them. Germline CDR1 SNHLY, CDR2 FYNNEI. This CDR3 contains 14 residues.

A remark on this clone: Other DNA sequences of this sample code for an identical CDR3. CDR3 residues: CASSKGQRNEKLFF. The CDR3 nucleotides are TGTGCCAGCAGCAAGGGACAGCGAAATGAAAAACTGTTTTTT. The V call is TRBV5-4, the J call TRBJ1-4; TRBD1 agrees at 7 bases. Unmatched junction bases numbered 5, after V lost 4 bases and J lost 5 bases. The CDR3 consists of 14 residues. Germline loops: CDR1 SGHNT, CDR2 YYREEE (reference sequence). Variable domain in full (rest from reference TRBV5-4 and TRBJ1-4): ETGVTQSPTHLIKTRGQQVTLRCSSQSGHNTVSWYQQALGQGPQFIFQYYREEENGRGNFPPRFSGLQFPNYSSELNVNALELDDSALYLCASSKGQRNEKLFFGSGTQLSVL.

This clone was seen only once. The rearrangement links TRBV4-2 to TRBJ2-1, with 11 bases lining up with TRBD2. Germline V gene sequence: CDR1 LGHNA, CDR2 YNFKEQ. V lost 1 base to trimming and J lost 4 bases; unmatched junction nucleotides: 9. The CDR3 covers 18 residues. The CDR3 DNA reads TGTGCCAGCAGCCAAGCCTTCTCCGGGACTAGCGGATACAATGAGCAGTTCTTC. As protein: CASSQAFSGTSGYNEQFF.

V gene TRBV13 combines with J gene TRBJ1-1; perhaps TRBD1 as D (5 bases). Looked up from germline, CDR1 is PRHDT and CDR2 is FYEKMQ (reference sequence). V lost 3 bases, J lost 6 bases, and 23 bases lay in between. The CDR3 spans 17 residues. This chain's CDR3 is CASSFQGLSAFGAEAFF. The CDR3 region has the DNA TGTGCCAGCAGCTTCCAGGGACTCTCCGCTTTTGGGGCTGAAGCTTTCTTT.

The gene calls are TRBV5-1 and TRBJ2-7; 11 nucleotides line up with TRBD1. With 3 bases clipped from V and 3 bases from J, the junction kept 8 bases outside the gene matches. The CDR3 contains 16 residues. Germline V gives CDR1 SGHRS, CDR2 YFSETQ. CDR3 bases: TGCGCCAGCAGCTGGGGACAGGGGGGCGATAGCTACGAGCAGTACTTC. The encoded protein is CASSWGQGGDSYEQYF.

The chain uses TRBV7-9 and TRBJ2-1, with a tentative D call TRBD2 (5 bases). The germline CDR1 and CDR2 sequences are SEHNR and FQNEAQ (reference sequence). The CDR3 sequence is 14 residues long. Trimming pared 2 bases from V and 5 bases from J, leaving 10 bases between. The DNA of the CDR3 is TGTGCCAGCAGCTTAAGCCGGGGAAACAATGAGCAGTTCTTC. Protein sequence: CASSLSRGNNEQFF.

In this sample, this clone turned up a few times. CDR3 in amino acids: CASSFTSGGPLYEQYF. The CDR3 nucleotides are TGCGCCAGCAGCTTCACTAGCGGGGGTCCATTGTACGAGCAGTACTTC. The chain carries TRBV5-1 and TRBJ2-7, with 11 bases lining up with TRBD2. From germline, CDR1 is SGHRS and CDR2 YFSETQ. V dropped 2 bases and J dropped 4; count of bases not matched to a gene: 8. CDR3 size: 16 residues.

This clone was seen more than once but under ten times. The chain joins TRBV6-6 to TRBJ2-2, with 8 bases matching TRBD2. The CDR3 sequence is 15 residues long. Germline V gene sequence: CDR1 MNHNY, CDR2 SVGAGI (reference sequence). Trimming removed 0 bases from V and 4 bases from J; junction bases left unmatched: 1. CDR3 amino acids: CASSYSTSATGELFF. Written as DNA, the CDR3 is TGTGCCAGCAGTTACTCGACTAGCGCCACCGGGGAGCTGTTTTTT.

The gene calls are TRBV10-3 and TRBJ1-2; 7 bases are a match to TRBD1. This CDR3 region has 14 residues. V trimming: 3 bases; J trimming: 1 base; junction bases outside the gene matches: 2. Germline lookup yields CDR1 ENHRY and CDR2 SYGVKD. CDR3 region: CAISDRQGNYGYTF. For the CDR3, the DNA is TGTGCCATCAGTGATAGACAGGGTAACTATGGCTACACCTTC.

The chain couples TRBV10-1 to TRBJ2-3; D is undetermined. Trimming removed 5 bases at V and 4 bases at J, with 10 bases between. Germline V gene sequence: CDR1 WNHNN, CDR2 SYGVQD (reference sequence). The CDR3 contains 13 residues. CDR3 sequence reads: CASSMSGADTQYF. The CDR3 coding sequence is TGCGCCAGCAGTATGTCCGGAGCAGATACGCAGTATTTT.

The chain combines TRBV7-2 with TRBJ1-2; maybe TRBD1 (6 bases). CDR3 length equals 14 residues. Germline V lookup: CDR1 SGHTA, CDR2 FQGNSA. Trimming shortened V by 1 base and J by 4 bases, and 10 bases separated the two germline ends. Written as DNA, the CDR3 is TGTGCCAGCAGCTTAGATGGGACAAGCTATGGCTACACCTTC. It encodes CASSLDGTSYGYTF.

The chain combines TRBV5-1 with TRBJ2-2, with a tentative D call TRBD1 (5 bases). The ends were cut back, 4 bases at V and 7 bases at J, with 20 bases in the middle. Germline V lookup: CDR1 SGHRS, CDR2 YFSETQ. CDR3 size: 16 residues. In DNA, the CDR3 is TGCGCCAGCAGCAGGAAAACGGAAGGGGTAGTCGGGGAGCTGTTTTTT. This encodes CASSRKTEGVVGELFF.

The gene calls are TRBV11-2 and TRBJ1-1; weak D call: TRBD1 (5 bases). The CDR3 has 16 amino acids. Trimming left V 2 bases short and J 4 bases short, with 17 bases between. In germline, CDR1 is SGHAT, CDR2 FQNNGV. CDR3 sequence reads: CASSLWQGSLGTEAFF. The CDR3 nucleotides read TGTGCCAGCAGCTTATGGCAGGGAAGTTTGGGCACTGAAGCTTTCTTT.

The chain links TRBV11-2 to TRBJ2-7, with D perhaps matching TRBD1 (7 bases). This CDR3 is built from 16 residues. The ends were cut back, 0 bases at V and 3 bases at J, with 15 bases in the middle. Germline assignment: CDR1 SGHAT and CDR2 FQNNGV. CDR3 DNA: TGTGCCAGCAGCTTAGATCTCAGGGGGGCGAACTACGAGCAGTACTTC. It codes for CASSLDLRGANYEQYF.

The chain links TRBV5-1 to TRBJ1-2; no firm D call. Germline loops: CDR1 SGHRS, CDR2 YFSETQ. There are 13 residues in the CDR3. The V end lost 0 bases, the J end lost 0 bases, and 3 bases lay between the germline ends. The CDR3, as DNA: TGCGCCAGCAGCTTGGCAGCTAACTATGGCTACACCTTC. It encodes CASSLAANYGYTF.

The V and J genes are TRBV5-4 and TRBJ1-2; 8 nucleotides line up with TRBD1. The V and J ends lost 0 bases and 4 bases, in that order; junction bases with no gene match: 8. The CDR3 has 16 residues. The germline V gene has CDR1 SGHNT and CDR2 YYREEE (reference sequence). The chain's CDR3 is CASSLAGTGQSYGYTF. CDR3 DNA sequence: TGTGCCAGCAGCTTGGCCGGGACAGGCCAGTCCTATGGCTACACCTTC. The full variable domain, its missing parts supplied by reference TRBV5-4 and TRBJ1-2, is ETGVTQSPTHLIKTRGQQVTLRCSSQSGHNTVSWYQQALGQGPQFIFQYYREEENGRGNFPPRFSGLQFPNYSSELNVNALELDDSALYLCASSLAGTGQSYGYTFGSGTRLTVV.

The chain combines TRBV29-1 with TRBJ2-2; TRBD1 is a possible D gene (6 bases). V lost 3 bases and J 6 bases, leaving 20 bases between the germline ends. CDR1 and CDR2 (germline): SQVTM, ANQGSEA. The CDR3 sequence is 16 residues long. The CDR3 sequence is CSVEGLTGSFPGELFF. The CDR3 DNA reads TGCAGCGTTGAGGGCCTTACAGGGTCATTCCCCGGGGAGCTGTTTTTT.

This rearrangement joins TRBV4-1 to TRBJ1-1, with no clear D. CDR1 MGHRA and CDR2 YSYEKL come from the germline V gene. This CDR3 is built from 15 residues. Trimming took off 2 bases at V and 1 base at J, with 11 bases between the two ends. The CDR3 here is CASSQIDLGNTEAFF. The CDR3 bases are TGCGCCAGCAGCCAAATAGACTTGGGGAACACTGAAGCTTTCTTT.

The V and J genes are TRBV10-3 and TRBJ1-6, with 7 bases identical to TRBD1. The CDR3 has 14 residues. Germline loops: CDR1 ENHRY, CDR2 SYGVKD. The trim removed 5 bases at V and 7 bases at J, leaving 5 bases unmatched. The chain's CDR3 is CAISSGTENSPLHF. The CDR3 DNA reads as TGTGCCATCAGTTCCGGGACAGAGAATTCACCCCTCCACTTT.